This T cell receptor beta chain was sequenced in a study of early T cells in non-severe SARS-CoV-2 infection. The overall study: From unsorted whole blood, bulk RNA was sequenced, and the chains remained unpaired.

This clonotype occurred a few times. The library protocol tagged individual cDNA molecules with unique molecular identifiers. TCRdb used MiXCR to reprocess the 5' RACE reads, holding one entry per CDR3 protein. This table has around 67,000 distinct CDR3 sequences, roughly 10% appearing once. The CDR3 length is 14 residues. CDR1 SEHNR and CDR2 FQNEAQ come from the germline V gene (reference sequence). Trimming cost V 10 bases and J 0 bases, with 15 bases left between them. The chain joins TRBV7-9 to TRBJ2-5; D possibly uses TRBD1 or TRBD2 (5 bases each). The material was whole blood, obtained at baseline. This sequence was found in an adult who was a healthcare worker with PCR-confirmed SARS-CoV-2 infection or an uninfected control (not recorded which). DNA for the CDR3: TGTGCCACCTCTACCGGGGCGTACCAAGAGACCCAGTACTTC. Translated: CATSTGAYQETQYF.